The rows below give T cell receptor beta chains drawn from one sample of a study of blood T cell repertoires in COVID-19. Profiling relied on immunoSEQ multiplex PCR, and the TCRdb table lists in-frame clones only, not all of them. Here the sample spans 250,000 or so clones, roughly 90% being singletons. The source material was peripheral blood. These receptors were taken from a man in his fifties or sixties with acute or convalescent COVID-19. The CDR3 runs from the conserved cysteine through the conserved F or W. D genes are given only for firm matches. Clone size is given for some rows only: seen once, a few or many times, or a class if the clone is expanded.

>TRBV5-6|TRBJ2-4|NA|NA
CASSLETGTKNIQYF
TGTGCCAGCAGCTTGGAGACGGGAACCAAAAACATTCAGTACTTC
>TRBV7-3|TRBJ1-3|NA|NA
CASSLAGSGNTIYF
TGTGCCAGCAGCTTAGCGGGCTCTGGAAACACCATATATTTT
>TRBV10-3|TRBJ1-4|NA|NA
CAIRGDIAGQSLFF
TGTGCCATCAGAGGGGACATCGCCGGCCAATCGCTGTTTTTT
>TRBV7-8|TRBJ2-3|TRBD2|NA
CASSLDTSGRGDTQYF
TGTGCCAGCAGCTTAGACACTAGCGGCAGGGGAGATACGCAGTATTTT
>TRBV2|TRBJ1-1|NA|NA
CASRVAQGALEAFF
TGTGCCAGCAGGGTGGCCCAGGGCGCCCTTGAAGCTTTCTTT
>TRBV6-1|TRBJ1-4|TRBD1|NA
CASSEAGGTGLGEKLFF
TGTGCCAGCAGTGAAGCGGGGGGGACAGGGTTGGGCGAAAAACTGTTTTTT
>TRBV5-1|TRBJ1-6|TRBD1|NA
CASSRGDRGDNSPLHF
TGCGCCAGCAGCCGCGGGGACAGGGGCGATAATTCACCCCTCCACTTT
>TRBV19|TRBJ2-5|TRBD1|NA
CASSIPGGRNQETQYF
TGTGCCAGTAGTATCCCAGGGGGCAGGAACCAAGAGACCCAGTACTTC
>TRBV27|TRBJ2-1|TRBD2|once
CASRLGAGGPGFLAGDEQFF
TGTGCCAGCAGACTAGGAGCGGGAGGCCCCGGCTTTCTAGCGGGCGATGAGCAGTTCTTC
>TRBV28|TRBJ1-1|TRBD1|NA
CASSSQGDTEAFF
TGTGCCAGCAGTTCACAGGGGGACACTGAAGCTTTCTTT
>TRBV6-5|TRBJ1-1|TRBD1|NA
CASRDGQANTEAFF
TGTGCCAGCAGAGACGGACAGGCGAACACTGAAGCTTTCTTT
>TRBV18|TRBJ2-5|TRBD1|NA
CASSLDRVRETQYF
TGTGCCAGCTCACTGGACAGGGTGAGGGAGACCCAGTACTTC
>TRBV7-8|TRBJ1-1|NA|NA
CASSLFGPRTGEAFF
TGTGCCAGCAGCTTATTTGGACCGAGAACAGGTGAAGCTTTCTTT
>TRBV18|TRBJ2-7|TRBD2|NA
CASSPQMASGGYEQYF
TGTGCCAGCTCACCGCAGATGGCTAGCGGGGGCTACGAGCAGTACTTC
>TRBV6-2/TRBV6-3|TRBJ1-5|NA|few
CASSYGGGGQPQHF
TGTGCCAGCAGTTACGGTGGGGGAGGTCAGCCCCAGCATTTT
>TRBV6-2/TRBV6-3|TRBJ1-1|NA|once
CASSSIRRSGGTEAFF
TGTGCCAGCAGTTCTATCCGACGGTCTGGGGGGACTGAAGCTTTCTTT